This record concerns one T cell receptor (beta chain) sequence. The antigen it recognizes is unknown. No base qualities exist here, and no much larger clone lies one base off it. According to the study, the label for this sample's time point signals: newly diagnosed, previously untreated cHL patient sample. Magnetic negative selection with a Miltenyi CD8+ T cell isolation kit was used to purify CD8+ T cells from thawed PBMCs. As a comparison group for the relapsed/refractory trial patients, PBMCs from patients with newly diagnosed, previously untreated classical Hodgkin lymphoma were sequenced. Peripheral blood was collected in 8 mL Vacutainer Cell Preparation Tubes, from which PBMCs were isolated by centrifugation and then cryopreserved. Purified CD4+ and CD8+ fractions were prepared only for cases where an additional PBMC sample was available. On LS columns in a quadroMACS separator, the magnetically labelled cells were depleted, and the flow-through was collected as the purified fraction.

The Qiagen DNeasy kit was used to extract genomic DNA both from unsorted PBMCs and from the negatively selected CD4+ and CD8+ fractions. Amplification of TCR beta CDR3 regions was done by immunoSEQ multiplex PCR with primers that anneal to V and J segments. A synthetic immune receptor repertoire was used to minimize amplification bias, and remaining bias was computationally removed after sequencing. As for the original processing: Custom Python scripts were used to quantify repertoire diversity as the Shannon entropy index. The unsorted, CD4+ and CD8+ repertoires were each analyzed separately, with the exception of combined analyses, where CD4+ and CD8+ sequences were merged in silico. TCRdb stores this immuneACCESS table with in-frame sequences only. Part of the clones is absent; in the studies checked, under half of the shortfall reflects unresolved V genes, and no reason is known for the rest. V, J and clone size reflect that table, while D and trimming were determined from the DNA. This sample lists 14,000 to 15,000 clones; approximately 90% were detected once. Together, the top ten hold 5.5% to 7.5% of the sample.

The CDR3 sequence holds 13 residues, the cysteine and phenylalanine included. Just CDR3 DNA is preserved here, 39 bases in frame from base 1. The junction carries 15 bases between V and J, which are trimmed by 9 bases and 5 bases respectively. CDR1 and CDR2, per the germline V gene (reference sequence), are SGHNT and YYREEE. This sample was included in a study of PD-1 blockade in classical Hodgkin lymphoma (TCRdb year 2020). For the study in its entirety: A peripheral blood immune signature of response to PD-1 blockade in classical Hodgkin lymphoma was defined using TCR beta sequencing and CyTOF. General study outcomes and caveats: Only a single clinical trial cohort was studied, and what caused the repertoire differences, possibly disease activity or prior therapy, remained undefined. Baseline TCR diversity was reported as lower in newly diagnosed patients than in healthy donors, and lower still in relapsed/refractory patients.

Recombination joined TRBV5-4 with TRBJ2-1; TRBD2 is a possible D gene, resting on 5 matching bases. The TCR originated in a human donor with classical Hodgkin lymphoma. Sample: CD8+ T cells from blood. Here is the DNA: TGTGCCAACAAGGACTCCACGGACAATGAGCAGTTCTTC. It encodes CANKDSTDNEQFF. When the CDR3 is completed using the reference TRBV5-4 and TRBJ2-1 genes on either side, the full variable domain is ETGVTQSPTHLIKTRGQQVTLRCSSQSGHNTVSWYQQALGQGPQFIFQYYREEENGRGNFPPRFSGLQFPNYSSELNVNALELDDSALYLCANKDSTDNEQFFGPGTRLTVL.